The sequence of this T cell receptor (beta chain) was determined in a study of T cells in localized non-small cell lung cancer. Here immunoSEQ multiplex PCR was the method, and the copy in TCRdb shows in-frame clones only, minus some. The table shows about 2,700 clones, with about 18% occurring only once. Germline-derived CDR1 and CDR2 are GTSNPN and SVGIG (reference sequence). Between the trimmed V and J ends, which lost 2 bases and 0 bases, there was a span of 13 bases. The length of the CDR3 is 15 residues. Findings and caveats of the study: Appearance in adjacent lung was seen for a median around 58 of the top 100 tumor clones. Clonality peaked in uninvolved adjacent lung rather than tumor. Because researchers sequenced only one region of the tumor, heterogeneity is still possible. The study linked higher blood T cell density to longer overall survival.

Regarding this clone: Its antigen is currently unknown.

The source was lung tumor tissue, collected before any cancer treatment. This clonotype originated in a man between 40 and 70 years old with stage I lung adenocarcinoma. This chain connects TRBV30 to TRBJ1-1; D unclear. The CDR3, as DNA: TGTGCCTGGAGTCGGGCAGGCCTCATGAACACTGAAGCTTTCTTT. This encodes CAWSRAGLMNTEAFF.